The rows below give T cell receptor beta chains drawn from one sample of a study of memory CD4+ T cells and cytomegalovirus serostatus. Profiling relied on immunoSEQ multiplex PCR, and the TCRdb table lists in-frame clones only, not all of them. Among 40,000 to 55,000 clones listed, 76% were seen once. The specimen was memory CD4+ T cells from blood. Source of these receptors: an adult in good health and CMV-seronegative. The CDR3 runs from the conserved cysteine through the conserved F or W. The D gene is left open where the match is weak. Only some rows state a clone size, as once, few, many or a class for expanded clones.

NA	TRBD1	TRBV5-6	TRBJ1-4	CASSLGGTGNNEKLFF	TGTGCCAGCAGCTTGGGGGGGACAGGGAATAATGAAAAACTGTTTTTT
NA	NA	TRBV6-1	TRBJ2-2	CASSENYGGGELFF	TGTGCCAGCAGTGAAAACTACGGGGGCGGGGAGCTGTTTTTT
NA	NA	TRBV2	TRBJ1-1	CASSERTAEAFF	TGTGCCAGCAGTGAAAGGACGGCTGAAGCTTTCTTT
NA	TRBD1	TRBV15	TRBJ2-3	CATSRADRLDTQYF	TGTGCCACCAGCAGAGCGGACAGGTTAGATACGCAGTATTTT
NA	NA	TRBV18	TRBJ1-4	CASSPRQVPNEKLFF	TGTGCCAGCTCACCGAGACAGGTCCCCAATGAAAAACTGTTTTTT
few	NA	TRBV11-3	TRBJ2-7	CASSPDPYEQYF	TGTGCCAGCAGCCCTGACCCCTACGAGCAGTACTTC
NA	NA	TRBV11-3	TRBJ1-1	CASSFQGGTEAFF	TGTGCCAGCAGCTTTCAGGGCGGCACTGAAGCTTTCTTT
NA	TRBD1	TRBV19	TRBJ1-2	CASSLTPGQGSYGYTF	TGTGCCAGTAGTCTAACTCCGGGACAGGGTTCCTATGGCTACACCTTC
NA	NA	TRBV29-1	TRBJ1-2	CSVVPDRSYGYTF	TGCAGCGTAGTTCCTGACAGGTCCTATGGCTACACCTTC
few	TRBD1	TRBV5-4	TRBJ1-2	CASSPEQGRGGGYTF	TGTGCCAGCAGCCCAGAACAGGGGAGAGGAGGTGGCTACACCTTC
NA	TRBD1	TRBV28	TRBJ1-1	CASSLPQGVAMNTEAFF	TGTGCCAGCAGTTTACCCCAGGGGGTGGCCATGAACACTGAAGCTTTCTTT
few	NA	TRBV6-5	TRBJ2-2	CATEASDPTGELFF	TGTGCCACCGAAGCTAGCGATCCCACCGGGGAGCTGTTTTTT
medium-sized	NA	TRBV6-4	TRBJ2-7	CASLESNVYEQYF	TGTGCCAGCTTAGAATCGAATGTCTACGAGCAGTACTTC
NA	TRBD1	TRBV28	TRBJ1-1	CASSLIGGVGNTEAFF	TGTGCCAGCAGTTTAATAGGGGGCGTAGGAAACACTGAAGCTTTCTTT
NA	NA	TRBV7-9	TRBJ2-1	CASSPGRAVRQFF	TGTGCCAGCAGCCCAGGCAGGGCAGTAAGACAGTTCTTC
NA	NA	TRBV2	TRBJ1-5	CASSVGVEGQPQHF	TGTGCCAGCAGTGTGGGGGTAGAAGGCCAGCCCCAGCATTTT
NA	TRBD1	TRBV5-1	TRBJ1-4	CASSWRTGEDEKLFF	TGCGCCAGCAGCTGGCGGACAGGGGAGGATGAAAAACTGTTTTTT
NA	TRBD1	TRBV6-1	TRBJ2-7	CASSEDRGWGEQYF	TGTGCCAGCAGTGAAGACAGGGGGTGGGGCGAGCAGTACTTC
NA	TRBD2	TRBV7-2	TRBJ2-7	CASSRTSGGPYEQYF	TGTGCCAGCAGCCGAACTAGCGGGGGGCCCTACGAGCAGTACTTC
once	NA	TRBV2	TRBJ1-5	CASSVWASGQPQHF	TGTGCCAGCAGTGTATGGGCCAGCGGTCAGCCCCAGCATTTT
NA	NA	TRBV5-8	TRBJ2-3	CASSLVSSGPDTQYF	TGTGCCAGCAGCTTGGTTTCTTCGGGGCCCGATACGCAGTATTTT
NA	NA	TRBV29-1	TRBJ2-2	CSVARTTNTGELFF	TGCAGCGTTGCTAGGACTACAAACACCGGGGAGCTGTTTTTT
few	NA	TRBV10-3	TRBJ1-6	CAISEGSGGSPLHF	TGTGCCATCAGTGAGGGGTCTGGGGGGTCACCCCTCCACTTT